One sample yielded the 31 T cell receptor beta chains listed below, sequenced in a study of T cell responses to AZD1222 COVID-19 vaccine. Sequencing used immunoSEQ multiplex PCR; TCRdb keeps in-frame clones, though not all of them. The sample lists 180,000 or so clones; about nine tenths were seen once. The sequencing used peripheral blood, collected 28 days after the second AZD1222 dose. Receptor source: an adult who received the AZD1222 COVID-19 vaccine.

The J gene is TRBJ2-7, the V gene TRBV27; 9 positions agree with TRBD2. The J segment lost 5 bases and the V segment lost 1 base, leaving 6 bases of the junction unmatched. CDR3 size: 15 residues. Germline lookup yields CDR1 MNHEY and CDR2 SMNVEV (reference sequence). CDR3 in DNA: TGTGCCAGCAGTTTATTTAGCGGGGGCGTCGACGAGCAGTACTTC. Protein: CASSLFSGGVDEQYF.

The V and J genes are TRBV2 and TRBJ1-2; possibly TRBD1 for D (5 bases). With 8 bases removed from V and 3 bases from J, the gap between germline ends came to 13 bases. CDR3 size: 13 residues. CDR1 is SNHLY and CDR2 is FYNNEI in the germline V gene. CDR3 DNA: TGTGCCAGCTATTCAGGGAATTACTATGGCTACACCTTC. Its translation: CASYSGNYYGYTF.

The DNA for the CDR3 is TGTGCCAGCCGGACAGGGATTGGCAATCAGCCCCAGCATTTT. This encodes CASRTGIGNQPQHF. The chain is built from TRBV7-2 and TRBJ1-5; 8 bases are a match to TRBD1. Looked up from germline, CDR1 is SGHTA and CDR2 is FQGNSA. The CDR3 contains 14 residues. The V and J ends lost 8 bases and 2 bases, in that order; junction bases with no gene match: 5.

The V call is TRBV27, the J call TRBJ1-4, with D unresolved. Germline assignment: CDR1 MNHEY and CDR2 SMNVEV (reference sequence). The CDR3 covers 14 residues. V was trimmed by 6 bases and J by 7 bases, leaving 15 bases between them. The CDR3 loop reads CASSVGKGGEKLFF. In DNA, the CDR3 is TGTGCCAGCAGCGTTGGCAAGGGAGGTGAAAAACTGTTTTTT.

V and J are TRBV5-8 and TRBJ2-7, with D maybe TRBD2 (7 bases). The CDR3 has 13 amino acids. The V end was cut by 4 bases, the J end by 5 bases, with 13 bases between. CDR1 SGHTS and CDR2 YDEGEE come from the germline V gene. For the CDR3, the DNA is TGTGCCAGCAGCCGGGGGGCCCGGAACGAGCAGTACTTC. It yields the protein CASSRGARNEQYF.

This clone was picked up a small number of times. The chain recombines TRBV10-3 with TRBJ2-7; 8 nucleotides align to TRBD1. The CDR3 consists of 13 residues. V was clipped by 8 bases and J by 5 bases; unmatched bases: 8. Germline-derived CDR1 and CDR2 are ENHRY and SYGVKD. CDR3 sequence (DNA): TGTGCCATCCTAAGACAGGGGAGCGACGAGCAGTACTTC. Amino acid sequence: CAILRQGSDEQYF.

The V call is TRBV18, the J call TRBJ1-2, with 9 bases that match TRBD1. The trim removed 1 base at V and 8 bases at J, leaving 5 bases unmatched. CDR1 and CDR2 from the germline V gene are KGHSH and LQKENI. This CDR3 is 14 amino acids long. CDR3 amino acids: CASSPLTGGSGYTF. CDR3 DNA sequence: TGTGCCAGCTCACCACTGACAGGGGGGTCGGGCTACACCTTC.

The V gene is TRBV30, the J gene TRBJ2-1; 7 bases map to TRBD2. Germline lookup yields CDR1 GTSNPN and CDR2 SVGIG (reference sequence). V lost 5 bases to trimming and J lost 3 bases; unmatched junction nucleotides: 10. The CDR3 runs 15 residues. The CDR3 nucleotides are TGTGCCTGGTCCCTGGGGGGGACTGACTACAATGAGCAGTTCTTC. It is translated as CAWSLGGTDYNEQFF.

The V call is TRBV28, the J call TRBJ1-2; TRBD1 matches 9 bases. Germline V gene lookup returns CDR1 MDHEN and CDR2 SYDVKM. With V trimmed by 2 bases and J by 6 bases, 10 bases remained unmatched. This CDR3 contains 16 residues. CDR3 bases: TGTGCCAGCAGTTTAGGGTACGGGACAGGGAGCCATGGCTACACCTTC. It translates to CASSLGYGTGSHGYTF.

This rearrangement joins TRBV4-1 to TRBJ2-6, with 9 bases fitting TRBD1. V trimming: 0 bases; J trimming: 4 bases; junction bases outside the gene matches: 7. The CDR3 length is 18 residues. Per the germline V gene, CDR1 is MGHRA and CDR2 is YSYEKL. The CDR3 DNA sequence: TGCGCCAGCAGCCAAGAAGGTAGGACAGGGGCGGGGGCCAACGTCCTGACTTTC. This encodes CASSQEGRTGAGANVLTF.

The gene calls are TRBV3-1 (or the pseudogene TRBV3-2) and TRBJ2-2; 7 nucleotides align to TRBD2. V shed 4 bases, J shed 1 base, and the junction held 9 bases outside the gene matches. Germline assignment: CDR1 LGHDT and CDR2 YNNKEL (reference sequence). The CDR3 totals 17 residues. The CDR3 nucleotides are TGTGCCAGCAGCCGTACTTCTAGCGGAGTGAACACCGGGGAGCTGTTTTTT. This codes for CASSRTSSGVNTGELFF.

This clone was seen once. The V call is TRBV5-6, the J call TRBJ1-2; 8 bases line up with TRBD1. The CDR3 covers 14 residues. Losses at the gene ends were 5 bases for V and 7 bases for J; bases not matched to a gene: 10. Germline V gives CDR1 SGHDT, CDR2 YYEEEE. In DNA form, the CDR3 reads TGTGCCAGCAGTGTGGGACAGGAGGTTCGTGGCTACACCTTC. Residues: CASSVGQEVRGYTF.

This chain joins TRBV6-2 or TRBV6-3 and TRBJ1-1; maybe TRBD1 (5 bases). CDR3 length: 13 residues. CDR1 and CDR2 from the germline V gene are MNHEY and SVGEGT. The V end was cut by 3 bases, the J end by 8 bases, with 13 bases between. The CDR3 reads CASSYLVGLEAFF. The CDR3 DNA reads as TGTGCCAGCAGTTATTTGGTGGGGCTGGAAGCTTTCTTT.

V and J are TRBV12-3 or TRBV12-4 and TRBJ1-4, with D uncertain. The CDR3 consists of 13 residues. With 6 bases removed from V and 8 bases from J, the gap between germline ends came to 13 bases. CDR3 region: CASSTGRHEKLFF. CDR3 sequence (DNA): TGTGCCAGCAGCACCGGGAGGCACGAAAAACTGTTTTTT.

This chain uses TRBV7-8 with TRBJ1-2; D not certain. Trimming took off 5 bases at V and 3 bases at J, with 16 bases between the two ends. The V gene's germline CDR1 is SGHVS and CDR2 FQNEAQ. This CDR3 comprises 15 residues. The CDR3 nucleotides read TGTGCCAGCAGCCATCGTGCGGGCGCAGACTATGGCTACACCTTC. It encodes CASSHRAGADYGYTF.

The gene calls are TRBV7-6 and TRBJ2-1; the D gene could be TRBD1 or TRBD2 (5 bases each). Germline CDR1 is SGHVS and CDR2 is FNYEAQ. This CDR3 is built from 13 residues. V was pared by 5 bases and J by 9 bases, with 14 bases between. CDR3 in amino acids: CASSPGTPFEQFF. CDR3 nucleotide sequence: TGTGCCAGCAGCCCCGGGACGCCCTTTGAGCAGTTCTTC.

This clone was counted once. The chain links TRBV7-9 to TRBJ1-5; 8 bases are a match to TRBD1. There are 13 residues in the CDR3. The V gene end was trimmed by 5 bases and the J gene end by 4 bases; junction bases not matched to a gene: 1. Per germline, CDR1 SEHNR and CDR2 FQNEAQ (reference sequence). This CDR3 reads CASSRTGNQPQHF. The CDR3 DNA sequence: TGTGCCAGCAGCCGGACAGGGAATCAGCCCCAGCATTTT.

The rearrangement links TRBV6-2 or TRBV6-3 to TRBJ1-6; D is undetermined. The CDR3 has 14 amino acids. The V gene lost 5 bases and the J gene lost 9 bases, with 14 bases spanning the gap. The germline gives CDR1 MNHEY, CDR2 SVGEGT. This CDR3 is CASSPATGGSPLHF. CDR3 bases: TGTGCCAGCAGTCCGGCCACGGGAGGTTCACCCCTCCACTTT.

V usage is TRBV5-1 and J usage is TRBJ1-2; D uncertain. V was clipped by 4 bases and J by 2 bases, with 9 bases between them. The CDR3 has 13 amino acids. Germline values: CDR1 SGHRS, CDR2 YFSETQ. For the CDR3, the DNA is TGCGCCAGCAGCGGAGGAGGGAACTATGGCTACACCTTC. Its translation is CASSGGGNYGYTF.

This clone is a singleton in its sample. The chain employs TRBV19 and TRBJ1-2, with a tentative D call TRBD1 (5 bases). Germline V gene sequence: CDR1 LNHDA, CDR2 SQIVND (reference sequence). CDR3 length: 13 amino acids. The ends were cut back, 7 bases at V and 7 bases at J, with 16 bases in the middle. The CDR3 DNA is TGTGCCAGTAATCTAGCGGGAGGGACTGGCTACACCTTC. This gives the protein CASNLAGGTGYTF.

The chain links TRBV6-5 to TRBJ1-2; TRBD1 agrees at 7 bases. CDR3 length: 13 amino acids. V lost 6 bases to trimming and J lost 7 bases; unmatched junction nucleotides: 8. Germline V gene data show CDR1 as MNHEY and CDR2 as SVGAGI. The CDR3 bases are TGTGCCAGCAGCCGCCGACAGGGAAGTGGCTACACCTTC. Amino acid sequence: CASSRRQGSGYTF.

CDR3 nucleotides: TGTGCCAGTATCCGGACAGGGGGGGGAACCGGGGAGCTGTTTTTT. It translates to CASIRTGGGTGELFF. The genes are TRBV19 and TRBJ2-2; 10 bases line up with TRBD1. This CDR3 comprises 15 residues. Germline V gene data show CDR1 as LNHDA and CDR2 as SQIVND (reference sequence). Losses at the gene ends were 7 bases for V and 5 bases for J; bases not matched to a gene: 7.

The chain links TRBV12-3 or TRBV12-4 to TRBJ2-7, with 7 bases aligning to TRBD1. V lost 7 bases and J lost 5; bases outside the gene matches: 8. The CDR3 spans 13 residues. Here the CDR3 DNA reads TGTGCCAGCATGCTACCGACAGGGAACGAGCAGTACTTC. Translation gives CASMLPTGNEQYF.

The chain recombines TRBV5-1 with TRBJ2-7; 13 nucleotides align to TRBD2. The CDR3 is 19 residues long. Germline CDR1 is SGHRS and CDR2 is YFSETQ. With 5 bases clipped from V and 3 bases from J, the junction kept 17 bases outside the gene matches. The CDR3 loop reads CASSSAGLAGSNSVYEQYF. The CDR3 DNA follows: TGCGCCAGCAGTTCTGCGGGACTAGCGGGATCAAACTCGGTCTACGAGCAGTACTTC.

The chain recombines TRBV7-3 with TRBJ2-3; no clear D. Per the germline V gene, CDR1 is SGHTA and CDR2 is FQGTGA. CDR3 size: 14 residues. The V gene lost 5 bases and the J gene lost 0 bases, with 9 bases spanning the gap. CDR3 DNA sequence: TGTGCCAGCAGCCCGGCGGCTAGCACAGATACGCAGTATTTT. Translating it yields CASSPAASTDTQYF.

CDR3 amino acids: CASSYSGGRDEQYF. The CDR3 nucleotides are TGTGCCAGCAGCTATAGCGGGGGAAGAGACGAGCAGTACTTC. The genes are TRBV7-2 and TRBJ2-7, with 9 positions matching TRBD2. There are 14 residues in the CDR3. Germline trimming cut 4 bases from V and 5 bases from J; bases unmatched to any gene: 6. Germline V gene data show CDR1 as SGHTA and CDR2 as FQGNSA.

The V gene is TRBV14, the J gene TRBJ2-1; 14 positions agree with TRBD2. V dropped 0 bases and J dropped 7; count of bases not matched to a gene: 8. CDR1 is SGHDN and CDR2 is FVKESK in the germline V gene. The CDR3 has 18 amino acids. CDR3 DNA sequence: TGTGCCAGCAGCCAAGAAAGGGGACTAGCGGGAGCGATGAATGAGCAGTTCTTC. Encoded protein: CASSQERGLAGAMNEQFF.

This rearrangement joins TRBV30 to TRBJ2-3; possibly TRBD1 for D (6 bases). V was shortened by 1 base and J by 0 bases, with 8 bases between the two germline ends. The CDR3 loop spans 14 amino acids. Germline CDR1 reads GTSNPN; CDR2 reads SVGIG (reference sequence). The CDR3 bases are TGTGCCTGGAGTGGAGGACAGAGCACAGATACGCAGTATTTT. Translated: CAWSGGQSTDTQYF.

The V gene is TRBV30, the J gene TRBJ1-1; 7 bases line up with TRBD1. There are 16 residues in the CDR3. J was trimmed by 4 bases and V by 0 bases; bases with no gene match: 11. Germline V lookup: CDR1 GTSNPN, CDR2 SVGIG (reference sequence). CDR3 coding DNA: TGTGCCTGGAGTGTATTTGGGGCGGCAGGGGGCACTGAAGCTTTCTTT. Translating it yields CAWSVFGAAGGTEAFF.

The V gene is TRBV3-1 (or the pseudogene TRBV3-2), the J gene TRBJ1-1; D call uncertain. V lost 4 bases and J 3 bases, leaving 6 bases between the germline ends. This CDR3 contains 12 residues. The germline V gene encodes CDR1 LGHDT and CDR2 YNNKEL (reference sequence). CDR3 bases: TGTGCCAGCAGCCTATCAGACACTGAAGCTTTCTTT. This sequence encodes CASSLSDTEAFF.

This chain links TRBV9 with TRBJ1-6; D is undetermined. The V gene lost 0 bases and the J gene lost 5 bases, with 9 bases spanning the gap. Germline lookup yields CDR1 SGDLS and CDR2 YYNGEE. There are 15 residues in the CDR3. CDR3 coding DNA: TGTGCCAGCAGCGTAGGGCAACACAATAATTCACCCCTCCACTTT. Its translation is CASSVGQHNNSPLHF. Drawing the rest from reference TRBV9 and TRBJ1-6, the complete variable domain is DSGVTQTPKHLITATGQRVTLRCSPRSGDLSVYWYQQSLDQGLQFLIQYYNGEERAKGNILERFSAQQFPDLHSELNLSSLELGDSALYFCASSVGQHNNSPLHFGNGTRLTVT.